The 16 T cell receptor beta chains presented below share a single source sample, sequenced in a study of blood T cell repertoires in COVID-19. The method was immunoSEQ multiplex PCR; TCRdb's version includes in-frame clones alone and lacks a portion of them. The sample holds a few hundred thousand clones, about 85% seen once. Source material: peripheral blood. The receptors come from a woman younger than 30 with acute or convalescent COVID-19.

The gene calls are TRBV15 and TRBJ2-2; 9 positions match TRBD1. Germline V CDR1 and CDR2: LNHNV, YYDKDF (reference sequence). The CDR3 has 14 residues. The V gene end was trimmed by 7 bases and the J gene end by 4 bases; junction bases not matched to a gene: 4. The CDR3 here is CATNRDRVTGELFF. The CDR3 nucleotides read TGTGCCACCAACCGGGACAGGGTCACCGGGGAGCTGTTTTTT.

The V and J genes are TRBV5-8 and TRBJ1-5; TRBD1 matches 7 bases. CDR1 is SGHTS and CDR2 is YDEGEE in the germline V gene. The CDR3 has 16 amino acids. V dropped 2 bases and J dropped 4; count of bases not matched to a gene: 9. The CDR3 DNA reads TGTGCCAGCAGCTTAGTGGGCAGGGGGTATAATCAGCCCCAGCATTTT. It specifies CASSLVGRGYNQPQHF. Full variable domain (remainder filled in from reference TRBV5-8 and TRBJ1-5): EAGVTQSPTHLIKTRGQQATLRCSPISGHTSVYWYQQALGLGLQFLLWYDEGEERNRGNFPPRFSGRQFPNYSSELNVNALELEDSALYLCASSLVGRGYNQPQHFGDGTRLSIL.

This sequence joins TRBV6-1 and TRBJ1-1; perhaps TRBD1 as D (5 bases). The CDR3 extends over 15 amino acids. V lost 1 base to trimming and J lost 5 bases, with 14 bases between them. Per germline, CDR1 MNHNS and CDR2 SASEGT. The CDR3 sequence is CASSEGTFGGTEAFF. CDR3 DNA: TGTGCCAGCAGTGAAGGAACTTTTGGGGGGACTGAAGCTTTCTTT.

This clone turned up a few times. J is TRBJ1-5 and V is TRBV2, with TRBD1 identical over 7 bases. The CDR3 totals 14 residues. V dropped 6 bases and J dropped 7; count of bases not matched to a gene: 9. Germline V lookup: CDR1 SNHLY, CDR2 FYNNEI. The CDR3 here is CASRETGRGQPQHF. In DNA form, the CDR3 reads TGTGCCAGCAGGGAGACAGGGCGGGGACAGCCCCAGCATTTT. Full variable domain (outside the CDR3, taken from reference TRBV2 and TRBJ1-5): EPEVTQTPSHQVTQMGQEVILRCVPISNHLYFYWYRQILGQKVEFLVSFYNNEISEKSEIFDDQFSVERPDGSNFTLKIRSTKLEDSAMYFCASRETGRGQPQHFGDGTRLSIL.

CDR3 in DNA: TGTGCCAGCAGCTTATTAGGGACAGCACTAAATGAAAAACTGTTTTTT. It translates to CASSLLGTALNEKLFF. The rearrangement joins TRBV11-2 to TRBJ1-4; 7 bases match TRBD1. After removal of 2 bases from V and 5 bases from J, the junction contained 8 bases not matched to a gene. CDR1 and CDR2 from the germline V gene are SGHAT and FQNNGV. The CDR3 runs 16 residues.

The V call is TRBV19, the J call TRBJ2-7; D is perhaps TRBD1 (6 bases). The germline CDR1 and CDR2 sequences are LNHDA and SQIVND (reference sequence). The length of the CDR3 is 14 residues. Trimming took off 1 base at V and 3 bases at J, with 10 bases between the two ends. Here the CDR3 reads CASSIAGQNYEQYF. The CDR3 nucleotides are TGTGCCAGTAGTATAGCTGGACAGAACTACGAGCAGTACTTC.

The gene calls are TRBV27 and TRBJ2-7, with D possibly TRBD1 on 6 matching bases. The CDR3 runs to 15 residues. Germline-derived CDR1 and CDR2 are MNHEY and SMNVEV (reference sequence). V was trimmed by 2 bases and J by 4 bases, leaving 15 bases between them. The CDR3 loop reads CASSLEGQGNYEQYF. The CDR3 DNA reads TGTGCCAGCAGTTTAGAAGGGCAGGGGAATTACGAGCAGTACTTC.

The rearrangement joins TRBV9 to TRBJ2-5; 11 nucleotides match TRBD2. CDR3 size: 18 residues. The germline V gene has CDR1 SGDLS and CDR2 YYNGEE. With 4 bases clipped from V and 0 bases from J, the junction kept 11 bases outside the gene matches. CDR3 region: CASSKRTSGSQYQETQYF. CDR3 coding DNA: TGTGCCAGCAGCAAAAGGACTAGCGGGTCCCAGTACCAAGAGACCCAGTACTTC.

J is TRBJ2-7 and V is TRBV3-1 (or the pseudogene TRBV3-2); maybe TRBD1 (6 bases). The CDR3 has 12 amino acids. V was shortened by 4 bases and J by 6 bases, with 10 bases between the two germline ends. Germline lookup yields CDR1 LGHDT and CDR2 YNNKEL (reference sequence). The CDR3 loop is CASSPRGGEQYF. The CDR3 nucleotides read TGTGCCAGCAGCCCTCGAGGGGGCGAGCAGTACTTC.

The CDR3 here is CASSLNRRGEDRGAFF. Written as DNA, the CDR3 is TGTGCCAGCAGCTTAAATCGTAGGGGAGAGGACAGGGGAGCTTTCTTT. The chain recombines TRBV11-2 with TRBJ1-1; TRBD1 matches at 9 bases. The CDR3 spans 16 residues. Germline values: CDR1 SGHAT, CDR2 FQNNGV. With 2 bases clipped from V and 10 bases from J, the junction kept 14 bases outside the gene matches.

This clone was seen a single time. The chain uses TRBV21-1 and TRBJ2-3; whether TRBD2, the table's D call, matches the DNA was not checked. TRBV21-1 counts as a pseudogene. There are 15 residues in the CDR3. As DNA, the CDR3 is TGTGCCAGCAGCAAAGATCGACTAGCGTCAGATACGCAGTATTTT. This translates into CASSKDRLASDTQYF.

The V call is TRBV28, the J call TRBJ2-3, with 10 positions matching TRBD2. This CDR3 has 16 residues. Trimming cost V 0 bases and J 11 bases; bases outside gene matches: 11. Germline V gives CDR1 MDHEN, CDR2 SYDVKM. CDR3 sequence (DNA): TGTGCCAGCAGTTTATGGGATACTAGCGGGACCAGGGGGCAGTATTTT. Its translation is CASSLWDTSGTRGQYF.

The chain uses TRBV9 and TRBJ1-2; TRBD1 is a possible D gene (6 bases). This CDR3 has 18 residues. Germline CDR1 SGDLS, CDR2 YYNGEE. V was clipped by 4 bases and J by 6 bases, with 28 bases between them. CDR3 coding DNA: TGTGCCAGCAGCCCCCCGGCCGGGACAAGATCCCAAGGGGATGGCTACACCTTC. It yields the protein CASSPPAGTRSQGDGYTF.

The V and J genes are TRBV11-3 and TRBJ2-1; D unresolved. Germline V gives CDR1 SGHNT, CDR2 YENEEA. The V end lost 3 bases, the J end lost 3 bases, and 6 bases lay between the germline ends. CDR3 size: 13 residues. This CDR3 reads CASSLSSYNEQFF. The CDR3 region has the DNA TGTGCCAGCAGCTTGTCTAGCTACAATGAGCAGTTCTTC.

V and J are TRBV7-9 and TRBJ2-1, with TRBD2 matching over 10 bases. The CDR3 length is 18 residues. Germline V lookup: CDR1 SEHNR, CDR2 FQNEAQ (reference sequence). Trimming at V came to 0 bases and at J to 8 bases, leaving 13 bases not matched to a gene. CDR3 bases: TGTGCCAGCAGCTTAGCGTATAGTAGCGGGAGGACCGACCATGAGCAGTTCTTC. Protein sequence: CASSLAYSSGRTDHEQFF.

The V and J genes are TRBV27 and TRBJ2-2, with D perhaps TRBD1 (5 bases). Germline values: CDR1 MNHEY, CDR2 SMNVEV (reference sequence). The ends were cut back, 6 bases at V and 6 bases at J, with 11 bases in the middle. The CDR3 consists of 13 residues. CDR3 sequence: CASRIRDSGELFF. CDR3 coding DNA: TGTGCCAGCAGGATCAGGGATTCCGGGGAGCTGTTTTTT.